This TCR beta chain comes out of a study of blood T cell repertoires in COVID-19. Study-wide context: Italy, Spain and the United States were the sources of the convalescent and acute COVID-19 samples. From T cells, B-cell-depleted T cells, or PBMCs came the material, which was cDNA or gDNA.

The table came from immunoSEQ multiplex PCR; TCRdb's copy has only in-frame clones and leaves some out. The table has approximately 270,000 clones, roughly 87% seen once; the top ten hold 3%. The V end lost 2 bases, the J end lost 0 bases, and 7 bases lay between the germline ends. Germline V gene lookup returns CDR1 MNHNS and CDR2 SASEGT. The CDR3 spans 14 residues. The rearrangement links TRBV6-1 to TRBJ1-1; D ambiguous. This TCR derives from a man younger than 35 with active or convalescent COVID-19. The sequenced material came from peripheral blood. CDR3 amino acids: CASSERVLNTEAFF. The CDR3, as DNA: TGTGCCAGCAGTGAACGGGTCTTGAACACTGAAGCTTTCTTT.